This T cell receptor beta chain was captured by sequencing in a study of blood T cell repertoires in COVID-19. Germline CDR1 and CDR2: SQVTM and ANQGSEA. The ends lost 4 bases at V and 7 bases at J; junction bases unmatched: 3. The CDR3 is 13 residues long. Only a few counts were recorded for this clone. This table comes from immunoSEQ multiplex PCR, and its TCRdb copy is limited to in-frame clones, with some not included. This table has under 40,000 clones, 85% to 95% appearing once. Sequencing input: peripheral blood. The clonotype was recovered from a male donor with active COVID-19. This chain joins TRBV29-1 and TRBJ2-2; 10 nucleotides agree with TRBD1. CDR3 residues: CSVGTGGLGELFF. CDR3 coding DNA: TGCAGCGTTGGGACAGGGGGACTCGGGGAGCTGTTTTTT.